Below are 24 T cell receptor beta chains sequenced from a single sample in a study of blood T cell repertoires in COVID-19. The table came from immunoSEQ multiplex PCR; TCRdb's copy has only in-frame clones and leaves some out. The table includes about 260,000 clones, around 86% detected once. Sequencing was carried out using peripheral blood. Every receptor here comes from a woman aged 40 to 49 who had recovered from COVID-19.

V and J are TRBV29-1 and TRBJ2-5; 14 bases agree with TRBD2. The germline gives CDR1 SQVTM, CDR2 ANQGSEA. The junction had 0 bases not matched to a gene; V was cut back by 1 base and J by 2 bases. This CDR3 region has 15 residues. Here the CDR3 reads CSVEGTSGGQETQYF. The CDR3 DNA reads as TGCAGCGTTGAAGGGACTAGCGGGGGGCAAGAGACCCAGTACTTC.

V and J are TRBV6-5 and TRBJ1-1, with TRBD1 matching over 8 bases. J lost 6 bases, V lost 6 bases, and 6 bases had no gene match. CDR1 and CDR2 (germline): MNHEY, SVGAGI. The CDR3 runs to 13 residues. The CDR3 is CASSQGAGAEAFF. In DNA, the CDR3 is TGTGCCAGCAGCCAGGGGGCTGGCGCTGAAGCTTTCTTT.

The chain is built from TRBV6-5 and TRBJ1-2; D perhaps matches TRBD1 (6 bases). The CDR3 loop spans 13 amino acids. V gave up 6 bases and J gave up 8 bases, with 16 bases separating them. Germline V gene data show CDR1 as MNHEY and CDR2 as SVGAGI. Here the CDR3 DNA reads TGTGCCAGCAGCCGCGGACAGAATCCGGGCTACACCTTC. This codes for CASSRGQNPGYTF.

This clone has a single count. This chain connects TRBV27 to TRBJ1-6; possible D gene TRBD1, 6 bases. Germline CDR1 is MNHEY and CDR2 is SMNVEV (reference sequence). The CDR3 is made up of 15 amino acids. The V end was cut by 2 bases, the J end by 13 bases, with 18 bases between. The CDR3 loop is CASSLSSGAYRPLHF. CDR3 in DNA: TGTGCCAGCAGTTTAAGTTCAGGGGCCTACCGCCCCCTCCACTTT.

J is TRBJ2-5 and V is TRBV5-1, with 8 positions matching TRBD2. Germline CDR1 and CDR2: SGHRS and YFSETQ. CDR3 size: 13 residues. The V segment lost 5 bases and the J segment 5 bases; nucleotides outside the gene matches: 5. The DNA of the CDR3 is TGCGCCAGCAGGACAAGCGGGGGTGAGACCCAGTACTTC. Residues: CASRTSGGETQYF.

As DNA, the CDR3 is TGTGCCAGCAGCTTATGGACAGCTAGCTCCTACAATGAGCAGTTCTTC. This codes for CASSLWTASSYNEQFF. This chain uses TRBV7-2 with TRBJ2-1; TRBD1 is a possible D gene (6 bases). The CDR3 is made up of 16 amino acids. Germline V gives CDR1 SGHTA, CDR2 FQGNSA. The ends were cut back, 2 bases at V and 0 bases at J, with 11 bases in the middle.

This clone came up once. V and J are TRBV4-1 and TRBJ1-1, with 9 bases matching TRBD1. Germline values: CDR1 MGHRA, CDR2 YSYEKL. This CDR3 contains 16 residues. Trimming took 3 bases from V and 4 from J; bases not matched to a gene: 9. DNA of the CDR3: TGCGCCAGCAGCCACAACAGGGGGCGCCCCCTCACTGAAGCTTTCTTT. This gives the protein CASSHNRGRPLTEAFF.

For the CDR3, the DNA is TGTGCCAGCAGTATACTCCTAGCGGGGGGCCACAATGAGCAGTTCTTC. It encodes CASSILLAGGHNEQFF. The rearrangement joins TRBV27 to TRBJ2-1, with 11 bases that match TRBD2. The CDR3 has 16 residues. The germline V gene has CDR1 MNHEY and CDR2 SMNVEV (reference sequence). J lost 5 bases, V lost 5 bases, and 8 bases had no gene match.

The CDR3 region is CASSQDSGWGDEKLFF. In nucleotides, the CDR3 is TGCGCCAGCAGCCAAGATTCGGGCTGGGGGGATGAAAAACTGTTTTTT. The rearrangement joins TRBV4-1 to TRBJ1-4; weak D call: TRBD1 (5 bases). Germline lookup yields CDR1 MGHRA and CDR2 YSYEKL. The CDR3 runs 16 residues. The V end was cut by 0 bases, the J end by 6 bases, with 14 bases between.

This sequence joins TRBV11-2 and TRBJ2-2; 10 bases map to TRBD2. CDR3 length: 18 amino acids. Germline V CDR1 and CDR2: SGHAT, FQNNGV. V shed 5 bases, J shed 5 bases, and the junction held 14 bases outside the gene matches. CDR3 sequence: CASSNFEAAGGPTGELFF. CDR3 bases: TGTGCCAGCAGCAACTTCGAGGCAGCGGGGGGGCCGACCGGGGAGCTGTTTTTT.

V and J are TRBV27 and TRBJ1-1; 9 bases align to TRBD1. The V gene's germline CDR1 is MNHEY and CDR2 SMNVEV (reference sequence). Trimming cost V 5 bases and J 4 bases; bases outside gene matches: 5. CDR3 length equals 14 residues. DNA for the CDR3: TGTGCCAGCAGTCAACAGGGGGCGCCCACTGAAGCTTTCTTT. Amino acids: CASSQQGAPTEAFF.

The V and J genes are TRBV7-9 and TRBJ2-5; 7 positions agree with TRBD2. J gave up 1 base and V 5 bases, and 13 bases lay outside the gene matches. CDR1 and CDR2 (germline): SEHNR, FQNEAQ (reference sequence). The CDR3 sequence is 17 residues long. The chain's CDR3 is CASSPKVGRGSQETQYF. The CDR3 nucleotides read TGTGCCAGCAGCCCTAAAGTGGGGCGGGGGTCCCAAGAGACCCAGTACTTC. Supplemented by reference TRBV7-9 and TRBJ2-5, the full variable domain reads DTGVSQNPRHKITKRGQNVTFRCDPISEHNRLYWYRQTLGQGPEFLTYFQNEAQLEKSRLLSDRFSAERPKGSFSTLEIQRTEQGDSAMYLCASSPKVGRGSQETQYFGPGTRLLVL.

This clone was detected once. The chain uses TRBV5-1 and TRBJ1-4; D not resolved. CDR3 size: 15 residues. From germline, CDR1 is SGHRS and CDR2 YFSETQ. Trimming stripped 1 base from V and 4 bases from J, with 11 bases between. CDR3 sequence reads: CASSLYSQDNEKLFF. The CDR3 DNA reads as TGCGCCAGCAGCTTGTACTCCCAGGATAATGAAAAACTGTTTTTT.

The chain is built from TRBV10-1 and TRBJ2-2; 7 nucleotides agree with TRBD1. After removal of 2 bases from V and 5 bases from J, the junction contained 2 bases not matched to a gene. This CDR3 contains 14 residues. Per the germline V gene, CDR1 is WNHNN and CDR2 is SYGVQD (reference sequence). CDR3 in amino acids: CASSEAGGTGELFF. CDR3 coding DNA: TGCGCCAGCAGTGAGGCAGGGGGAACCGGGGAGCTGTTTTTT.

The rearrangement joins TRBV12-5 to TRBJ2-1, with TRBD2 identical over 7 bases. Per the germline V gene, CDR1 is LGHNT and CDR2 is FRNRAP. With V trimmed by 6 bases and J by 0 bases, 14 bases remained unmatched. The CDR3 contains 18 residues. Here the CDR3 reads CASGIESLAVLSYNEQFF. In nucleotides, the CDR3 is TGTGCTAGTGGGATTGAATCCCTAGCGGTTCTCTCCTACAATGAGCAGTTCTTC.

This chain joins TRBV18 and TRBJ1-1, with no clear D. This CDR3 has 13 residues. Germline-derived CDR1 and CDR2 are KGHSH and LQKENI. V lost 2 bases to trimming and J lost 9 bases, with 13 bases between them. CDR3 amino acids: CASSPSGERQAFF. CDR3 nucleotide sequence: TGTGCCAGCTCACCATCCGGGGAGAGACAAGCTTTCTTT.

The chain has TRBV5-1 and TRBJ2-1, with TRBD2 matching 8 bases. V was clipped by 0 bases and J by 10 bases; unmatched bases: 15. This CDR3 has 17 residues. Germline CDR1 and CDR2: SGHRS and YFSETQ. The CDR3 nucleotides read TGCGCCAGCAGCTTGGCGGCGGGGGGCCAAATTCAGCCGGAGCAGTTCTTC. It translates to CASSLAAGGQIQPEQFF.

The chain couples TRBV2 to TRBJ1-5; 8 positions match TRBD1. Looked up from germline, CDR1 is SNHLY and CDR2 is FYNNEI. After removal of 8 bases from V and 6 bases from J, the junction contained 3 bases not matched to a gene. This CDR3 is 12 amino acids long. CDR3: CASGQGSQPQHF. The DNA for the CDR3 is TGTGCCAGCGGACAGGGAAGTCAGCCCCAGCATTTT.

The chain carries TRBV10-1 and TRBJ2-1; D possibly corresponds to TRBD1 (5 bases). Trimming took off 3 bases at V and 0 bases at J, with 9 bases between the two ends. The CDR3 loop spans 15 amino acids. Germline V gives CDR1 WNHNN, CDR2 SYGVQD (reference sequence). Here the CDR3 reads CASSEQALSYNEQFF. CDR3 DNA: TGCGCCAGCAGTGAACAGGCCCTCTCCTACAATGAGCAGTTCTTC.

The chain recombines TRBV27 with TRBJ1-5; 11 bases align to TRBD1. The junction had 11 bases not matched to a gene; V was cut back by 5 bases and J by 5 bases. The CDR3 is made up of 17 amino acids. Germline lookup yields CDR1 MNHEY and CDR2 SMNVEV (reference sequence). The CDR3 region has the DNA TGTGCCAGCAGTCCACTGGACAGGGGGCCCTCATATCAGCCCCAGCATTTT. This encodes CASSPLDRGPSYQPQHF.

The chain employs TRBV14 and TRBJ1-2; TRBD1 matches at 8 bases. The V gene's germline CDR1 is SGHDN and CDR2 FVKESK. The V segment lost 4 bases and the J segment 4 bases; nucleotides outside the gene matches: 8. The CDR3 has 15 amino acids. The CDR3 reads CASSPRDRIFYGYTF. CDR3 nucleotide sequence: TGTGCCAGCAGCCCCCGGGACAGGATCTTCTATGGCTACACCTTC. The full variable domain, completed using reference TRBV14 and TRBJ1-2, is EAGVTQFPSHSVIEKGQTVTLRCDPISGHDNLYWYRRVMGKEIKFLLHFVKESKQDESGMPNNRFLAERTGGTYSTLKVQPAELEDSGVYFCASSPRDRIFYGYTFGSGTRLTVV.

The J gene is TRBJ2-7, the V gene TRBV27; 7 bases are a match to TRBD1. Unmatched junction bases numbered 5, after V lost 2 bases and J lost 4 bases. The germline gives CDR1 MNHEY, CDR2 SMNVEV (reference sequence). There are 14 residues in the CDR3. CDR3 sequence reads: CASSLQGGWYEQYF. The CDR3 nucleotides are TGTGCCAGCAGTTTACAAGGGGGCTGGTACGAGCAGTACTTC.

DNA of the CDR3: TGCGCCAGGAGAGTCATAGCGGGGGGACTAGGGGAGACCCAGTACTTC. Encoded protein: CARRVIAGGLGETQYF. This sequence joins TRBV10-1 and TRBJ2-5, with TRBD2 matching 10 bases. The germline CDR1 and CDR2 sequences are WNHNN and SYGVQD (reference sequence). The CDR3 sequence is 16 residues long. J gave up 5 bases and V 9 bases, and 15 bases lay outside the gene matches.

V and J are TRBV4-1 and TRBJ2-5; D remains ambiguous. Germline CDR1 is MGHRA and CDR2 is YSYEKL. V lost 3 bases, J lost 5 bases, and 10 bases lay in between. The CDR3 contains 13 residues. The CDR3 DNA is TGCGCCAGCAGCCATCCCCTTCTGGAGACCCAGTACTTC. Amino acids: CASSHPLLETQYF.